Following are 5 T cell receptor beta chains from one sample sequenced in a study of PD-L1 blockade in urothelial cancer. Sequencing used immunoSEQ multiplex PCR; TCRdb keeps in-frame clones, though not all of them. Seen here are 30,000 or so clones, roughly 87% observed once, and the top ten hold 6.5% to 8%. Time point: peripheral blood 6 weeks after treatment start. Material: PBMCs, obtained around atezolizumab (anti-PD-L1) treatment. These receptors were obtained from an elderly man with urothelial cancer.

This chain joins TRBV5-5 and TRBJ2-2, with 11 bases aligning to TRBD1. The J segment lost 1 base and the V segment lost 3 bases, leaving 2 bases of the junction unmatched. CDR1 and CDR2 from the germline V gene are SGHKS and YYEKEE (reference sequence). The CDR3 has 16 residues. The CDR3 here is CASSSGTGGNTGELFF. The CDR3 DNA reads TGTGCCAGCAGCTCCGGGACAGGGGGGAACACCGGGGAGCTGTTTTTT. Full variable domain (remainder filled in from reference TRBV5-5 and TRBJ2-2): DAGVTQSPTHLIKTRGQQVTLRCSPISGHKSVSWYQQVLGQGPQFIFQYYEKEERGRGNFPDRFSARQFPNYSSELNVNALLLGDSALYLCASSSGTGGNTGELFFGEGSRLTVL.

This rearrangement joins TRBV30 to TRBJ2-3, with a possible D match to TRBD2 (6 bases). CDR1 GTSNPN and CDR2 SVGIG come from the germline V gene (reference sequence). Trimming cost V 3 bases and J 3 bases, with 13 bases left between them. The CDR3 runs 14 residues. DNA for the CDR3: TGTGCCTGGAGGGAGGGTCTTAGGACAGATACGCAGTATTTT. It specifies CAWREGLRTDTQYF. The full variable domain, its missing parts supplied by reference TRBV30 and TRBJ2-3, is SQTIHQWPATLVQPVGSPLSLECTVEGTSNPNLYWYRQAAGRGLQLLFYSVGIGQISSEVPQNLSASRPQDRQFILSSKKLLLSDSGFYLCAWREGLRTDTQYFGPGTRLTVL.

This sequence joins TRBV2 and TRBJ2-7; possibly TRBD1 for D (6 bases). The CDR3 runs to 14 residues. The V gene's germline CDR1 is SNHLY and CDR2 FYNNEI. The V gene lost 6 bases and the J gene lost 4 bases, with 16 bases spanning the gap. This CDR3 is CASRGQQKGYEQYF. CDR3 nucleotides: TGTGCCAGCAGGGGACAACAAAAAGGTTACGAGCAGTACTTC.

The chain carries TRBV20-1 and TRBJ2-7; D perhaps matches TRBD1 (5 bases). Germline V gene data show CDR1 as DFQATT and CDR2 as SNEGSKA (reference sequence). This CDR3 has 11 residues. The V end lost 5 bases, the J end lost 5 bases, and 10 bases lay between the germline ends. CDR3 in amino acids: CSASGSHEQYF. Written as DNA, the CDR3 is TGCAGTGCTTCAGGGTCCCACGAGCAGTACTTC.

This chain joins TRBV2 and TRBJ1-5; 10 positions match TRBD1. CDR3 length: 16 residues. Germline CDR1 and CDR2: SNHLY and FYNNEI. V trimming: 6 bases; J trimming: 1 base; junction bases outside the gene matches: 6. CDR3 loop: CASRRDRGASNQPQHF. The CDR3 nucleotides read TGTGCCAGCAGGCGGGACAGGGGCGCAAGCAATCAGCCCCAGCATTTT.